The sequence of this TCR beta chain was determined in a study of T-cell reconstitution after alpha-beta-depleted transplantation in children (dated by TCRdb to 2016 to 2018). Regarding the complete study: The study quantitatively tracked T-cell immune reconstitution after TCRalphabeta/CD19-depleted allogeneic hematopoietic cell transplantation in children using TCR repertoire profiling. Paper-wide results and their limitations: Hyperexpanded clone frequencies declined over subsequent months; after one year, T-cell counts and TCRbeta diversity were mostly attributed to newly produced T cells. The apparently early alphabetaT-cell count recovery about two months after transplant was reportedly dependent on only several hundred rapidly expanded clones derived from non-depleted graft cells. The high TCRbeta diversity at day 60 in some patients was ascribed to recipient T cells and intrathymic progenitors that had survived conditioning.

Trimming costs V 2 bases and J 4 bases, and their ends lie 6 bases apart. The germline V gene (reference sequence) provides CDR1 MNHEY and CDR2 SMNVEV. There are 13 amino acids in the CDR3, from cysteine to phenylalanine inclusive. The only DNA kept is the CDR3, 39 bases in frame from the first base. The intended sense of this specimen's treatment or condition label: allogeneic hematopoietic cell transplantation with graft depleted of TCRalphabeta T cells and CD19 B cells. TCRalphabeta/CD19-depleted allogeneic hematopoietic cell grafts were given to the transplant recipients, all of whom were children. This clonotype was recorded many times. Which antigen it targets is not known. No base-level quality is on record; no much larger clone is a single base apart. The method behind the library was PCR. Sequencing was carried out with an Illumina HiSeq 2500. TCR library preparation used molecular barcoding, with unique molecular identifiers applied to normalize quantification of the TCRbeta repertoire. TCRdb itself trimmed the public reads at Q25 with fastp, ran MiXCR and retained productive beta chains. One record per CDR3 amino acid sequence lists the most common genes and DNA. This sample gives 490,000 or so distinct CDR3 sequences in total; about 10% of them show up just once. The ten largest clonotypes hold 2% to 2.5% of the sample.

This specimen was PBMCs, taken before TCRalphabeta/CD19-depleted stem cell transplant. The chain is encoded by TRBV27 joined to TRBJ1-5, with the D segment identity uncertain. The source is a child aged 2 to 15 with inherited bone marrow failure, due to receive a stem cell transplant. The DNA sequence is TGTGCCAGCAGTTTAAGACAAAATCAGCCCCAGCATTTT. This yields the protein CASSLRQNQPQHF.